This T cell receptor beta chain was documented in a study of T cells after yellow fever vaccination. At the level of the study: Any fraction with a low cell number was prepared using SMART-Seq v4 Ultra Low Input. Overall study results and limits: Highly abundant clonotypes carried over from the bulk population could end up in FACS-sorted repertoires as contaminants. Reappearance after the booster was observed for most primary-vaccination clones (roughly 97% CD4, roughly 90% CD8).

About this clonotype itself: Its antigen is unidentified.

Trimming removed 10 bases at V and 8 bases at J, with 14 bases between. This CDR3 region has 11 residues. Template switching with 5'RACE generated the TCR cDNA and added a universal primer site and UMIs. A single record per CDR3 protein comes from TCRdb applying MiXCR to the 5' RACE reads. This table has 300,000 to 400,000 distinct CDR3 sequences, approximately 12% appearing once. The sequencing here drew on CD4+ T cells sorted from PBMCs, taken 15 days after the yellow fever booster vaccination. The receptor comes from a man aged 18 to 35 who received the YFV17D yellow fever vaccine. This rearrangement joins TRBV12-3 or TRBV12-4 to TRBJ1-2; weak D call: TRBD1 (5 bases). CDR3 region: CATGLGVGYTF. CDR3 nucleotides: TGTGCCACCGGCTTGGGGGTCGGCTACACCTTC.